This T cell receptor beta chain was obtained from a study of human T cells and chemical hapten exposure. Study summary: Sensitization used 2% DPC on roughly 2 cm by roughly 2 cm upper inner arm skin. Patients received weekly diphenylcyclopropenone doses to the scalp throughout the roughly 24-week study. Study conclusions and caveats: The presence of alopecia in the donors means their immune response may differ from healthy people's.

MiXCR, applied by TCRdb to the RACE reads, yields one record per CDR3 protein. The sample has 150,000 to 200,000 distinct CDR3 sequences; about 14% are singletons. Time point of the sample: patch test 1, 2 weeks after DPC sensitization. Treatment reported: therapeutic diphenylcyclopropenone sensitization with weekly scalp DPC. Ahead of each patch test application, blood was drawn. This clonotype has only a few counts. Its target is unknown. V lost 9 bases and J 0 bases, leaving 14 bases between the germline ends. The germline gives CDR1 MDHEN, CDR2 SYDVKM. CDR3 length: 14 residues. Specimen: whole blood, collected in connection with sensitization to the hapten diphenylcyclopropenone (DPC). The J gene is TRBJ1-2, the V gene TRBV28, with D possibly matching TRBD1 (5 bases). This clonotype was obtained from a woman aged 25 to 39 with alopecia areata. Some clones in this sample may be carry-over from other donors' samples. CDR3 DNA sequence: TGTGCCAGTCTGCGGGACGGAGCTAACTATGGCTACACCTTC. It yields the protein CASLRDGANYGYTF.